A single sample is the source of the 30 T cell receptor beta chains below, sequenced in a study of neurological immune-mediated disorders. A single record per CDR3 protein comes from TCRdb applying MiXCR to the 5' RACE reads. Of roughly 120,000 distinct CDR3 sequences listed, roughly 3.2% were seen once; the top ten hold 1% to 1.5%. Sequences were obtained from PBMCs. These receptors originate from a woman aged 25 to 39 with multiple sclerosis.

This clonotype was recorded many times. The chain uses TRBV19 and TRBJ1-2; 12 bases line up with TRBD1. The V gene's germline CDR1 is LNHDA and CDR2 SQIVND (reference sequence). The CDR3 totals 16 residues. The V segment lost 6 bases and the J segment 7 bases; nucleotides outside the gene matches: 12. The CDR3 spells CASRKLPGQGAGGYTF. For the CDR3, the DNA is TGTGCCAGTAGAAAGCTCCCGGGACAGGGGGCTGGTGGCTACACCTTC.

A few counts support this clonotype. The chain joins TRBV5-1 to TRBJ2-5; 11 bases align to TRBD2. CDR1 is SGHRS, CDR2 YFSETQ, per germline. J was trimmed by 5 bases and V by 4 bases; bases with no gene match: 7. The CDR3 length is 15 residues. The CDR3 loop is CASSVTSGTWETQYF. DNA for the CDR3: TGCGCCAGCAGCGTGACTAGCGGGACATGGGAGACCCAGTACTTC.

There are many counts of this clonotype. The rearrangement joins TRBV20-1 to TRBJ2-2; 8 nucleotides align to TRBD1. Per germline, CDR1 DFQATT and CDR2 SNEGSKA (reference sequence). The CDR3 length is 14 residues. The V segment lost 5 bases and the J segment 1 base; nucleotides outside the gene matches: 3. The CDR3 loop is CSAQGTGNTGELFF. The CDR3 region has the DNA TGCAGTGCTCAAGGGACAGGGAACACCGGGGAGCTGTTTTTT.

To note about this clonotype: This sequence may be a read error, since a much larger clone differs from it by one base. This rearrangement joins TRBV20-1 to TRBJ2-3; 8 bases line up with TRBD2. The CDR3 extends over 15 amino acids. CDR1 is DFQATT, CDR2 SNEGSKA, per germline (reference sequence). J gave up 5 bases and V 2 bases, and 9 bases lay outside the gene matches. This CDR3 is CSARNRAGGKDTQYF. Written as DNA, the CDR3 is TGCAGTGCTAGAAATAGGGCGGGGGGCAAAGATACGCAGTATTTT.

This clonotype showed up many times. The chain carries TRBV20-1 and TRBJ1-2, with a possible D match to TRBD1 (6 bases). V lost 3 bases and J 8 bases, leaving 13 bases between the germline ends. CDR3 length: 12 residues. Germline CDR1 and CDR2: DFQATT and SNEGSKA (reference sequence). This CDR3 is CSASRGSRGYTF. In DNA form, the CDR3 reads TGCAGTGCTAGTAGGGGGAGTAGGGGCTACACCTTC.

The sample holds many counts of this clonotype. The rearrangement links TRBV20-1 to TRBJ1-2; TRBD1 agrees at 7 bases. Germline V gene lookup returns CDR1 DFQATT and CDR2 SNEGSKA (reference sequence). This CDR3 has 15 amino acids. Here the CDR3 DNA reads TGCAGCTCACCTGGGGGGACAGCGGGGTCAGGTGGCTACACCTTC. Protein: CSSPGGTAGSGGYTF.

This clonotype was picked up many times. This rearrangement joins TRBV7-9 to TRBJ1-6; D gene unclear. Looked up from germline, CDR1 is SEHNR and CDR2 is FQNEAQ (reference sequence). CDR3 length equals 16 residues. The V and J ends lost 5 bases and 0 bases respectively, with 11 bases between them. CDR3 sequence: CASSRAGSSYNSPLHF. CDR3 nucleotide sequence: TGTGCCAGCAGCCGAGCGGGGAGCTCCTATAATTCACCCCTCCACTTT. Filled out from reference TRBV7-9 and TRBJ1-6, the complete variable domain reads DTGVSQNPRHKITKRGQNVTFRCDPISEHNRLYWYRQTLGQGPEFLTYFQNEAQLEKSRLLSDRFSAERPKGSFSTLEIQRTEQGDSAMYLCASSRAGSSYNSPLHFGNGTRLTVT.

This clonotype appeared many times. This chain links TRBV6-5 with TRBJ2-1; 16 bases map to TRBD2. The junction had 19 bases not matched to a gene; V was cut back by 6 bases and J by 8 bases. The CDR3 loop spans 20 amino acids. Germline CDR1 is MNHEY and CDR2 is SVGAGI. CDR3 in amino acids: CASSPSGLAGGPFRGDEQFF. Written as DNA, the CDR3 is TGTGCCAGCAGCCCCTCGGGACTAGCGGGAGGGCCATTTCGTGGGGATGAGCAGTTCTTC.

This clonotype was observed at least ten times. The genes are TRBV12-3 or TRBV12-4 and TRBJ2-7; D is tentatively TRBD1 or TRBD2 (5 bases each). The ends were cut back, 3 bases at V and 1 base at J, with 13 bases in the middle. The CDR3 has 15 amino acids. CDR3 sequence: CASSFGFGGSYEQYF. The CDR3, as DNA: TGTGCCAGCAGTTTTGGGTTTGGGGGATCCTACGAGCAGTACTTC.

This clonotype was detected many times. The gene calls are TRBV5-6 and TRBJ2-3; no reliable D call. The CDR3 spans 15 residues. V was pared by 0 bases and J by 4 bases, with 12 bases between. Germline CDR1 SGHDT, CDR2 YYEEEE. This CDR3 is CASSLEQLPADTQYF. CDR3 bases: TGTGCCAGCAGCTTGGAACAACTCCCCGCAGATACGCAGTATTTT.

This clonotype was recorded many times. This chain links TRBV7-2 with TRBJ2-5; no clear D gene. The CDR3 has 14 amino acids. Germline V gene data show CDR1 as SGHTA and CDR2 as FQGNSA. V was trimmed by 1 base and J by 5 bases, leaving 11 bases between them. CDR3 DNA: TGTGCCAGCAGCTTAGGGTCCGCGTCTGAGACCCAGTACTTC. Amino acid sequence: CASSLGSASETQYF.

This clonotype occurred a few times. The chain joins TRBV2 to TRBJ2-2; 8 nucleotides align to TRBD1. The length of the CDR3 is 15 residues. Germline CDR1 SNHLY, CDR2 FYNNEI. With V trimmed by 8 bases and J by 4 bases, 9 bases remained unmatched. Here the CDR3 DNA reads TGTGCCAGCCGGACCGGGACAGGAGGCACCGGGGAGCTGTTTTTT. Amino acid sequence: CASRTGTGGTGELFF.

In its sample, this clonotype was seen many times. The rearrangement links TRBV18 to TRBJ1-1; D gene unclear. The germline CDR1 and CDR2 sequences are KGHSH and LQKENI. The CDR3 sequence is 11 residues long. Trimming took off 3 bases at V and 5 bases at J, with 4 bases between the two ends. The CDR3, as DNA: TGTGCCAGCTCACCGGGAACTGAAGCTTTCTTT. Protein product: CASSPGTEAFF.

This clonotype was seen repeatedly, ten times or more. The chain is built from TRBV5-1 and TRBJ1-4; D call uncertain. Germline CDR1 is SGHRS and CDR2 is YFSETQ. Trimming shortened V by 0 bases and J by 8 bases, and 14 bases separated the two germline ends. This CDR3 has 15 amino acids. CDR3: CASSLGSVPQEKLFF. CDR3 nucleotide sequence: TGCGCCAGCAGCTTGGGGAGCGTTCCTCAAGAAAAACTGTTTTTT.

Many counts were recorded for this clonotype. The chain has TRBV7-7 and TRBJ1-5; perhaps TRBD1 as D (5 bases). The V gene's germline CDR1 is SSHAT and CDR2 FNYEAQ (reference sequence). V was cut by 5 bases and J by 5 bases, with 16 bases left in between. The CDR3 consists of 15 residues. Here the CDR3 reads CASSTDHRGDQPQHF. The CDR3 coding sequence is TGTGCCAGCAGCACCGACCACAGAGGGGATCAGCCCCAGCATTTT.

This clonotype was found many times. This chain connects TRBV6-2 or TRBV6-3 to TRBJ2-2; D ambiguous. Trimming stripped 6 bases from V and 2 bases from J, with 10 bases between. The CDR3 runs 14 residues. The V gene's germline CDR1 is MNHEY and CDR2 SVGEGT. The DNA of the CDR3 is TGTGCCAGCAGACAGTCTAGTAACACCGGGGAGCTGTTTTTT. Its protein product is CASRQSSNTGELFF.

In this sample, this clonotype turned up a few times. A much larger clone differs from this one at a single base, so this may be a read error. The genes are TRBV4-3 and TRBJ2-5; 8 bases are shared with TRBD1. Germline CDR1 and CDR2: LGHNA and YSLEER. There are 15 residues in the CDR3. The CDR3 region is CASSQDSGGGENQYF. The DNA of the CDR3 is TGCGCCAGCAGCCAGGATTCAGGGGGCGGAGAGAACCAGTACTTC.

This clonotype was seen many times. The chain joins TRBV10-3 to TRBJ2-1, with no clear D. CDR3 size: 12 residues. The V gene's germline CDR1 is ENHRY and CDR2 SYGVKD. V lost 6 bases to trimming and J lost 9 bases, with 12 bases between them. Here the CDR3 DNA reads TGTGCCATCAGGAGATTAACTGGTGAGCAGTTCTTC. It translates to CAIRRLTGEQFF.

This clonotype was detected only once. One junction end does not reproduce the germline sequence, and a read error may be involved. The V and J genes are TRBV7-9 and TRBJ1-5; no clear D gene. The germline gives CDR1 SEHNR, CDR2 FQNEAQ (reference sequence). The CDR3 sequence is 12 residues long. The CDR3 DNA sequence: TGTGCCAGCAGCTTAGGCCATAAGACCCAGAATTTT. Protein sequence: CASSLGHKTQNF.

This clonotype appeared a few times. The genes are TRBV5-1 and TRBJ2-1; 10 nucleotides align to TRBD2. CDR1 SGHRS and CDR2 YFSETQ come from the germline V gene. The CDR3 extends over 17 amino acids. The trim removed 0 bases at V and 7 bases at J, leaving 10 bases unmatched. The DNA of the CDR3 is TGCGCCAGCAGCTTGGCGACAAGCGGGAGGGTTCATAATGAGCAGTTCTTC. Its translation is CASSLATSGRVHNEQFF.

This clonotype was observed many times. The V and J genes are TRBV6-6 and TRBJ2-1, with D unresolved. Trimming left V 5 bases short and J 11 bases short, with 10 bases between. The CDR3 extends over 11 amino acids. Germline lookup yields CDR1 MNHNY and CDR2 SVGAGI (reference sequence). The CDR3 region has the DNA TGTGCCAGCAGTACCTGGCAGCAGCAGTTCTTC. Translating it yields CASSTWQQQFF.

This clonotype has ten or more counts. The CDR3 is CASSPGTEGKLFF. The CDR3 DNA follows: TGTGCCAGCAGCCCCGGGACCGAGGGAAAACTGTTTTTT. The chain is built from TRBV5-6 and TRBJ1-4, with TRBD1 as a possible D gene (5 bases). The CDR3 is made up of 13 amino acids. Trimming took off 4 bases at V and 10 bases at J, with 14 bases between the two ends. The germline gives CDR1 SGHDT, CDR2 YYEEEE.

Ten or more counts support this clonotype. V usage is TRBV6-5 and J usage is TRBJ1-2; D is possibly TRBD1 (5 bases). V was pared by 2 bases and J by 10 bases, with 17 bases between. Germline loops: CDR1 MNHEY, CDR2 SVGAGI. The CDR3 has 14 amino acids. CDR3 amino acids: CASSYGTPYGDYTF. The DNA of the CDR3 is TGTGCCAGCAGTTACGGGACCCCCTATGGGGACTACACCTTC.

In its sample, this clonotype was seen many times. J is TRBJ2-2 and V is TRBV7-2; D might be TRBD2 (5 bases). The CDR3 covers 15 residues. Trimming took 2 bases from V and 6 from J, leaving 13 bases between them. Germline CDR1 SGHTA, CDR2 FQGNSA. CDR3 protein: CASSLSGGRSGELFF. DNA of the CDR3: TGTGCCAGCAGCTTATCCGGTGGGAGATCCGGGGAGCTGTTTTTT.

Ten or more counts support this clonotype. This sequence joins TRBV7-6 and TRBJ2-7; 8 bases map to TRBD1. This CDR3 has 12 amino acids. Germline V gene data show CDR1 as SGHVS and CDR2 as FNYEAQ. The junction had 3 bases not matched to a gene; V was cut back by 6 bases and J by 5 bases. CDR3 region: CASSHRGDEQYF. CDR3 in DNA: TGTGCCAGCAGTCACAGGGGGGACGAGCAGTACTTC.

This clonotype was detected many times. This rearrangement joins TRBV29-1 to TRBJ2-7, with D perhaps matching TRBD2 (6 bases). Trimming removed 4 bases at V and 1 base at J, with 11 bases between. The CDR3 is made up of 13 amino acids. Germline V gene data show CDR1 as SQVTM and CDR2 as ANQGSEA. The CDR3 sequence is CSVVGEDSYEQYF. As DNA, the CDR3 is TGCAGCGTTGTGGGGGAGGATTCCTACGAGCAGTACTTC.

A few counts support this clonotype. The V and J genes are TRBV6-5 and TRBJ1-1; possible D gene TRBD1, 6 bases. CDR1 is MNHEY and CDR2 is SVGAGI in the germline V gene. V shed 6 bases and J shed 1 base, with 15 bases lying between them. CDR3 size: 15 residues. The CDR3 coding sequence is TGTGCCAGCAGCCGCGAGGGGGGTCGGAACACTGAAGCTTTCTTT. Amino acids: CASSREGGRNTEAFF.

Points on this clonotype: Being one base from a much bigger clone, this may be a read error. CDR3 in DNA: TGTGCCAGCAGCGTCTGGGACAGGGCCTACGAGCAGTACTTC. Protein product: CASSVWDRAYEQYF. V and J are TRBV27 and TRBJ2-7; TRBD1 matches 9 bases. This CDR3 contains 14 residues. Germline V gene lookup returns CDR1 MNHEY and CDR2 SMNVEV (reference sequence). The ends lost 6 bases at V and 2 bases at J; junction bases unmatched: 5.

This clonotype showed up many times. The chain couples TRBV9 to TRBJ2-2; weak D call: TRBD1 (6 bases). CDR1 and CDR2 from the germline V gene are SGDLS and YYNGEE. This CDR3 is built from 13 residues. V gave up 3 bases and J gave up 6 bases, with 9 bases separating them. CDR3 DNA: TGTGCCAGCAGCGCTGGGGGCTCCGGGGAGCTGTTTTTT. Amino acid sequence: CASSAGGSGELFF.

This clonotype was picked up many times. The chain couples TRBV27 to TRBJ2-1; perhaps TRBD2 as D (6 bases). The CDR3 sequence is 13 residues long. V was cut by 5 bases and J by 9 bases, with 14 bases left in between. Germline V gene lookup returns CDR1 MNHEY and CDR2 SMNVEV (reference sequence). CDR3 residues: CASSGVRGGEQFF. The CDR3 nucleotides are TGTGCCAGCAGTGGCGTCCGGGGAGGTGAGCAGTTCTTC.